These 27 T cell receptor beta chains originate from one sample sequenced in a study of shared clonotypes between healthy human individuals. Method: immunoSEQ multiplex PCR; TCRdb's copy keeps in-frame clones and lacks some. The sample lists hundreds of thousands of clones, roughly 98% occurring once. Naivety among CD8 cells was defined by CD45RO negativity and positive CCR7 selection, thereby excluding terminally differentiated effector memory CD45RA+ cells. Sequenced sample: naive CD8+ T cells sorted from blood. These receptors all stem from a man under 40 in good health.

The chain joins TRBV7-9 to TRBJ1-5; D is unclear. In germline, CDR1 is SEHNR, CDR2 FQNEAQ (reference sequence). V shed 3 bases and J shed 6 bases, with 12 bases lying between them. The CDR3 runs to 14 residues. The CDR3 here is CASSLSGGLQPQHF. CDR3 DNA: TGTGCCAGCAGCTTGTCCGGAGGCCTTCAGCCCCAGCATTTT.

The chain couples TRBV5-6 to TRBJ1-3; D is uncertain. The germline gives CDR1 SGHDT, CDR2 YYEEEE. Trimming took 0 bases from V and 9 from J, leaving 13 bases between them. CDR3 length: 14 amino acids. CDR3 protein: CASSLDGYSTTIYF. The DNA of the CDR3 is TGTGCCAGCAGCTTGGACGGGTATAGCACCACCATATATTTT.

With respect to this clone: Different DNA sequences within this sample yield the same CDR3. The CDR3 DNA reads as TGTGCCAGCAGCGTAGGACTAGCGGGCCATAATGAGCAGTTCTTC. This encodes CASSVGLAGHNEQFF. This rearrangement joins TRBV9 to TRBJ2-1; 10 bases map to TRBD2. Germline CDR1 SGDLS, CDR2 YYNGEE. With 0 bases clipped from V and 7 bases from J, the junction kept 4 bases outside the gene matches. This CDR3 comprises 15 residues.

This chain uses TRBV5-6 with TRBJ2-5; 7 bases agree with TRBD2. This CDR3 region has 15 residues. With V trimmed by 3 bases and J by 4 bases, 9 bases remained unmatched. Per germline, CDR1 SGHDT and CDR2 YYEEEE. The CDR3 region has the DNA TGTGCCAGCAGCTACTGGGGCGTAGCGGGAGAGACCCAGTACTTC. It yields the protein CASSYWGVAGETQYF.

The chain employs TRBV7-9 and TRBJ2-1, with D unclear. V was pared by 5 bases and J by 0 bases, with 11 bases between. CDR3 length equals 15 residues. CDR1 and CDR2 (germline): SEHNR, FQNEAQ (reference sequence). DNA of the CDR3: TGTGCCAGCAGCCGGACCGGCAGCTCCTACAATGAGCAGTTCTTC. This encodes CASSRTGSSYNEQFF.

The chain links TRBV18 to TRBJ2-1; TRBD2 matches at 7 bases. The length of the CDR3 is 20 residues. Looked up from germline, CDR1 is KGHSH and CDR2 is LQKENI. V was clipped by 1 base and J by 3 bases; unmatched bases: 18. The DNA of the CDR3 is TGTGCCAGCTCACCACTCAGCCTAGCGGAGACAATCTTACTCTACAATGAGCAGTTCTTC. Protein sequence: CASSPLSLAETILLYNEQFF.

The chain links TRBV5-5 to TRBJ2-7; perhaps TRBD2 as D (6 bases). Trimming removed 5 bases from V and 1 base from J, with 10 bases in between. This CDR3 is built from 13 residues. Germline values: CDR1 SGHKS, CDR2 YYEKEE (reference sequence). The CDR3 region has the DNA TGTGCCAGCAGAACGGAGGGGTCCTACGAGCAGTACTTC. This gives the protein CASRTEGSYEQYF.

The chain recombines TRBV7-6 with TRBJ2-7, with 7 bases that match TRBD2. Germline CDR1 and CDR2: SGHVS and FNYEAQ. There are 15 residues in the CDR3. Trimming at V came to 6 bases and at J to 6 bases, leaving 14 bases not matched to a gene. CDR3 nucleotides: TGTGCCAGCAGTCCGGGGACTAAAGGGTCCAGCGAGCAGTACTTC. Protein product: CASSPGTKGSSEQYF.

The table lists this clone with a count of one. The chain is built from TRBV4-1 and TRBJ2-7; the match to TRBD2 covers 9 bases. Trimming at V came to 5 bases and at J to 2 bases, leaving 7 bases not matched to a gene. The germline V gene encodes CDR1 MGHRA and CDR2 YSYEKL. The CDR3 contains 15 residues. The CDR3 DNA sequence: TGCGCCAGCAGCTACGCTAGCGGGACCACCTACGAGCAGTACTTC. This translates into CASSYASGTTYEQYF.

The rearrangement joins TRBV6-1 to TRBJ2-3, with TRBD2 matching 7 bases. The CDR3 sequence is 15 residues long. The germline gives CDR1 MNHNS, CDR2 SASEGT. The junction had 7 bases not matched to a gene; V was cut back by 3 bases and J by 4 bases. Written as DNA, the CDR3 is TGTGCCAGCAGTGATCGGGCGGGAGTTCCAGATACGCAGTATTTT. Translated, it gives CASSDRAGVPDTQYF.

This chain links TRBV6-5 with TRBJ2-7; 7 positions match TRBD2. The CDR3 covers 13 residues. V lost 2 bases to trimming and J lost 4 bases; unmatched junction nucleotides: 2. Germline V gene sequence: CDR1 MNHEY, CDR2 SVGAGI. CDR3 bases: TGTGCCAGCAGTTACCCCGGGGGGTACGAGCAGTACTTC. This encodes CASSYPGGYEQYF.

The chain combines TRBV27 with TRBJ2-5; D gene ambiguous. V was cut by 6 bases and J by 1 base, with 15 bases left in between. The germline gives CDR1 MNHEY, CDR2 SMNVEV (reference sequence). The CDR3 has 15 amino acids. This CDR3 reads CASRLLGPSQETQYF. The CDR3, as DNA: TGTGCCAGCAGGCTCCTCGGTCCCTCCCAAGAGACCCAGTACTTC.

This chain links TRBV13 with TRBJ2-7; D is perhaps TRBD1 (6 bases). The CDR3 length is 13 residues. Trimming stripped 6 bases from V and 3 bases from J, with 12 bases between. Germline CDR1 PRHDT, CDR2 FYEKMQ (reference sequence). Written as DNA, the CDR3 is TGTGCCAGCAGAGAGAGGGGGAGCTACGAGCAGTACTTC. It is translated as CASRERGSYEQYF. Complete variable domain (other parts from reference TRBV13 and TRBJ2-7): AAGVIQSPRHLIKEKRETATLKCYPIPRHDTVYWYQQGPGQDPQFLISFYEKMQSDKGSIPDRFSAQQFSDYHSELNMSSLELGDSALYFCASRERGSYEQYFGPGTRLTVT.

The chain joins TRBV5-4 to TRBJ2-7, with D possibly matching TRBD1 (6 bases). Germline CDR1 and CDR2: SGHNT and YYREEE (reference sequence). This CDR3 has 13 residues. The V end was cut by 3 bases, the J end by 2 bases, with 9 bases between. CDR3 in amino acids: CASSSRDTYEQYF. CDR3 DNA sequence: TGTGCCAGCAGCTCCCGGGACACCTACGAGCAGTACTTC.

V is TRBV5-1 and J is TRBJ1-1, with TRBD1 matching over 8 bases. With V trimmed by 4 bases and J by 6 bases, 11 bases remained unmatched. The CDR3 runs 15 residues. CDR1 and CDR2 from the germline V gene are SGHRS and YFSETQ. CDR3 in amino acids: CASSDPTGGSAEAFF. In DNA, the CDR3 is TGCGCCAGCAGCGACCCCACAGGGGGGTCCGCTGAAGCTTTCTTT.

J is TRBJ2-7 and V is TRBV10-3; D is unclear. From germline, CDR1 is ENHRY and CDR2 SYGVKD. The CDR3 length is 13 residues. V shed 3 bases and J shed 2 bases, with 8 bases lying between them. The DNA for the CDR3 is TGTGCCATCAGTGAACGCTCAGCCTACGAGCAGTACTTC. It yields the protein CAISERSAYEQYF.

The chain employs TRBV10-3 and TRBJ2-7; D might be TRBD2 (6 bases). In germline, CDR1 is ENHRY, CDR2 SYGVKD. V dropped 8 bases and J dropped 2 bases, with 10 bases sitting between them. The CDR3 consists of 12 residues. The chain's CDR3 is CAIGTSTYEQYF. In DNA form, the CDR3 reads TGTGCCATCGGGACTTCCACCTACGAGCAGTACTTC.

The rearrangement links TRBV5-1 to TRBJ2-4; 11 nucleotides align to TRBD2. Germline V lookup: CDR1 SGHRS, CDR2 YFSETQ. The CDR3 sequence is 18 residues long. Germline trimming cut 4 bases from V and 4 bases from J; bases unmatched to any gene: 13. The CDR3 DNA is TGCGCCAGCAGCCTCCTAAGTCCCGGACTAGCGGGTAAAAACATTCAGTACTTC. Translated, it gives CASSLLSPGLAGKNIQYF.

The chain couples TRBV5-1 to TRBJ2-7; 10 nucleotides align to TRBD2. Germline V gene sequence: CDR1 SGHRS, CDR2 YFSETQ. Trimming cost V 0 bases and J 0 bases; bases outside gene matches: 9. There are 18 residues in the CDR3. The CDR3, as DNA: TGCGCCAGCAGCTTGGTTGGACTAGCGGAGGGGAGCTCCTACGAGCAGTACTTC. Protein: CASSLVGLAEGSSYEQYF.

The CDR3 sequence is CASSAGGDRAYEQYF. The CDR3 region has the DNA TGTGCCAGCAGCGCCGGAGGGGACAGGGCCTACGAGCAGTACTTC. This chain uses TRBV9 with TRBJ2-7; 9 positions match TRBD1. The CDR3 consists of 15 residues. V lost 3 bases to trimming and J lost 2 bases; unmatched junction nucleotides: 6. Germline CDR1 and CDR2: SGDLS and YYNGEE.

The chain joins TRBV4-1 to TRBJ2-2, with D unclear. In germline, CDR1 is MGHRA, CDR2 YSYEKL. V gave up 4 bases and J gave up 7 bases, with 4 bases separating them. This CDR3 region has 11 residues. CDR3 in DNA: TGCGCCAGCAGCCGGAACGGGGAGCTGTTTTTT. It is translated as CASSRNGELFF.

This chain joins TRBV10-1 and TRBJ2-7; TRBD2 matches at 10 bases. The CDR3 runs 15 residues. CDR1 and CDR2 (germline): WNHNN, SYGVQD (reference sequence). The trim removed 0 bases at V and 5 bases at J, leaving 4 bases unmatched. CDR3 DNA sequence: TGCGCCAGCAGTGAGTCGTGGCTAGCGGGAGACGAGCAGTACTTC. Its translation: CASSESWLAGDEQYF.

The CDR3 loop is CASSPAQDSYEQYF. CDR3 DNA: TGCGCCAGCAGCCCTGCACAGGATTCCTACGAGCAGTACTTC. The V and J genes are TRBV5-1 and TRBJ2-7; a possible D gene is TRBD1 (5 bases). Germline V gene sequence: CDR1 SGHRS, CDR2 YFSETQ. The CDR3 covers 14 residues. V gave up 4 bases and J gave up 1 base, with 12 bases separating them.

J is TRBJ1-2 and V is TRBV16, with a weak D call TRBD1 (5 bases). CDR3 length: 14 amino acids. CDR1 is KGHSY, CDR2 FQNENV, per germline. Trimming removed 4 bases at V and 7 bases at J, with 16 bases between. The CDR3 DNA reads as TGTGCCAGCAGCCTAAGCACAGGATCGAGTGGCTACACCTTC. Translated: CASSLSTGSSGYTF.

This chain uses TRBV29-1 with TRBJ2-7; unclear D gene. The germline gives CDR1 SQVTM, CDR2 ANQGSEA. The V end lost 6 bases, the J end lost 3 bases, and 15 bases lay between the germline ends. The CDR3 has 13 residues. In DNA form, the CDR3 reads TGCAGCGTCTTGTACAGTACAAACTACGAGCAGTACTTC. The encoded protein is CSVLYSTNYEQYF.

The chain couples TRBV28 to TRBJ2-1; 11 bases line up with TRBD2. Trimming at V came to 4 bases and at J to 1 base, leaving 15 bases not matched to a gene. This CDR3 spans 20 amino acids. In germline, CDR1 is MDHEN, CDR2 SYDVKM. The CDR3 loop is CASSSLAGEGGWRSYNEQFF. CDR3 bases: TGTGCCAGCAGTTCACTAGCGGGAGAAGGAGGATGGAGGTCCTACAATGAGCAGTTCTTC. Together with reference TRBV28 and TRBJ2-1, the CDR3 gives the full variable domain: DVKVTQSSRYLVKRTGEKVFLECVQDMDHENMFWYRQDPGLGLRLIYFSYDVKMKEKGDIPEGYSVSREKKERFSLILESASTNQTSMYLCASSSLAGEGGWRSYNEQFFGPGTRLTVL.

The chain has TRBV15 and TRBJ2-2, with a tentative D call TRBD1 (5 bases). Germline V gene data show CDR1 as LNHNV and CDR2 as YYDKDF (reference sequence). V was trimmed by 9 bases and J by 1 base, leaving 9 bases between them. This CDR3 has 13 amino acids. The CDR3 here is CATKQENTGELFF. The CDR3 DNA sequence: TGTGCCACGAAACAGGAGAACACCGGGGAGCTGTTTTTT.